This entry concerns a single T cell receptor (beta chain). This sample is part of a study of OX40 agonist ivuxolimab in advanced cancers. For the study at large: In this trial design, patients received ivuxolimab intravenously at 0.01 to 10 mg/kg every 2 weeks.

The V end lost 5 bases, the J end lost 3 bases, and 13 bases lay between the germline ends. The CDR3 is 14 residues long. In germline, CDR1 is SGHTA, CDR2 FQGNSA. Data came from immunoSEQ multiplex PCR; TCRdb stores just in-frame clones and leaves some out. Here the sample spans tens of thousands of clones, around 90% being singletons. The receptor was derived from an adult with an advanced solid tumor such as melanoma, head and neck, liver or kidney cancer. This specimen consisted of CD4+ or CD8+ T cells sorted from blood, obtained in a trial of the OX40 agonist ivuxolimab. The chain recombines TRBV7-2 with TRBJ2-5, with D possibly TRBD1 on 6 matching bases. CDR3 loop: CASSKDSGEETQYF. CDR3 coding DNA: TGTGCCAGCAGCAAGGACAGTGGGGAAGAGACCCAGTACTTC.